Below, 20 T cell receptor beta chains from the same sample are listed, as sequenced in a study of T cell responses to AZD1222 COVID-19 vaccine. TCRdb's table, derived via immunoSEQ multiplex PCR, lists solely in-frame clones and lacks some. The sample consists of about 110,000 clones, about nine tenths of them appearing once. The specimen comprised peripheral blood, sampled on day 0 of MenACWY control vaccination. These receptors were collected from an adult in good health.

The chain couples TRBV7-9 to TRBJ1-4; TRBD1 matches 7 bases. Per germline, CDR1 SEHNR and CDR2 FQNEAQ (reference sequence). The CDR3 contains 15 residues. V was pared by 5 bases and J by 7 bases, with 10 bases of the junction left unmatched. The CDR3 region has the DNA TGTGCCAGCAGCGCGTACAGGGGAGGGAGTGAAAAACTGTTTTTT. Encoded protein: CASSAYRGGSEKLFF.

The chain uses TRBV6-5 and TRBJ2-5; 8 positions agree with TRBD1. V gave up 3 bases and J gave up 5 bases; unmatched junction bases: 8. From germline, CDR1 is MNHEY and CDR2 SVGAGI. The CDR3 has 15 residues. The DNA of the CDR3 is TGTGCCAGCAGTTATGCAAGCAGGGGGCAGGAGACCCAGTACTTC. Protein product: CASSYASRGQETQYF.

The chain combines TRBV2 with TRBJ2-1, with 9 bases aligning to TRBD2. The germline V gene encodes CDR1 SNHLY and CDR2 FYNNEI. This CDR3 contains 16 residues. Trimming at V came to 10 bases and at J to 8 bases, leaving 18 bases not matched to a gene. CDR3 DNA sequence: TGTGCCACCGCAAGGGATTCGCGGGGGGGCCAAGATGAGCAGTTCTTC. Its protein product is CATARDSRGGQDEQFF.

This clone was counted only a few times. The chain carries TRBV14 and TRBJ2-7, with TRBD1 matching 8 bases. The CDR3 spans 14 residues. Germline V gives CDR1 SGHDN, CDR2 FVKESK. V lost 4 bases and J lost 1; bases outside the gene matches: 3. This chain's CDR3 is CASSPDRASYEQYF. In DNA, the CDR3 is TGTGCCAGCAGCCCGGACAGGGCTTCCTACGAGCAGTACTTC. The full variable domain, its missing parts supplied by reference TRBV14 and TRBJ2-7, is EAGVTQFPSHSVIEKGQTVTLRCDPISGHDNLYWYRRVMGKEIKFLLHFVKESKQDESGMPNNRFLAERTGGTYSTLKVQPAELEDSGVYFCASSPDRASYEQYFGPGTRLTVT.

Concerning this clone: An end of the junction differs from the germline gene, which may be a read error. The chain uses TRBV6-5 and TRBJ2-5; unclear D gene. CDR1 is MNHEY and CDR2 is SVGAGI in the germline V gene. The length of the CDR3 is 13 residues. The CDR3: CASSYSGEENQYF. CDR3 in DNA: TGTGCCAGCAGTTACTCTGGAGAAGAGAACCAGTACTTC.

Concerning this clone itself: In the same sample, other DNA sequences code for this CDR3. The rearrangement links TRBV5-1 to TRBJ1-1; 12 nucleotides align to TRBD1. CDR1 SGHRS and CDR2 YFSETQ come from the germline V gene. The CDR3 covers 16 residues. Losses at the gene ends were 7 bases for V and 5 bases for J; bases not matched to a gene: 12. The CDR3 DNA follows: TGCGCCAGCCGCCTAGGGACAGGGGGCGAGGGGACTGAAGCTTTCTTT. It is translated as CASRLGTGGEGTEAFF.

The V gene is TRBV2, the J gene TRBJ1-4; D unclear. The germline V gene has CDR1 SNHLY and CDR2 FYNNEI. V was clipped by 1 base and J by 5 bases, with 8 bases between them. The CDR3 totals 14 residues. DNA of the CDR3: TGTGCCAGCAGTGAAGATGTAGAAAATGAAAAACTGTTTTTT. Translation: CASSEDVENEKLFF.

The genes are TRBV24-1 and TRBJ2-2, with 10 bases fitting TRBD1. The V and J ends lost 4 bases and 3 bases, in that order; junction bases with no gene match: 1. CDR1 and CDR2 from the germline V gene are KGHDR and SFDVKD. The CDR3 has 15 residues. The CDR3 is CATSEGQGDTGELFF. CDR3 DNA sequence: TGTGCCACCAGTGAAGGACAGGGGGACACCGGGGAGCTGTTTTTT.

V and J are TRBV15 and TRBJ2-7, with TRBD2 as a possible D gene (5 bases). The CDR3 has 14 amino acids. Trimming shortened V by 0 bases and J by 4 bases, and 10 bases separated the two germline ends. CDR1 and CDR2 from the germline V gene are LNHNV and YYDKDF (reference sequence). CDR3 nucleotide sequence: TGTGCCACCAGCAGAGATCACGGGGAGTACGAGCAGTACTTC. Amino acid sequence: CATSRDHGEYEQYF.

The J gene is TRBJ2-7, the V gene TRBV28; 7 positions match TRBD1. V lost 6 bases to trimming and J lost 5 bases; unmatched junction nucleotides: 4. Per germline, CDR1 MDHEN and CDR2 SYDVKM. The CDR3 extends over 12 amino acids. As DNA, the CDR3 is TGTGCCAGCAGGAGGGGGCTGCACGAGCAGTACTTC. This gives the protein CASRRGLHEQYF. The variable domain in full, with the rest retrieved from reference TRBV28 and TRBJ2-7, is DVKVTQSSRYLVKRTGEKVFLECVQDMDHENMFWYRQDPGLGLRLIYFSYDVKMKEKGDIPEGYSVSREKKERFSLILESASTNQTSMYLCASRRGLHEQYFGPGTRLTVT.

This clone was seen a few times. V usage is TRBV19 and J usage is TRBJ1-5; D gene ambiguous. V lost 5 bases and J 3 bases, leaving 11 bases between the germline ends. The CDR3 sequence is 14 residues long. Germline loops: CDR1 LNHDA, CDR2 SQIVND (reference sequence). DNA for the CDR3: TGTGCCAGTAGTTATGACGGCCTCAATCAGCCCCAGCATTTT. Amino acid sequence: CASSYDGLNQPQHF.

The genes are TRBV7-9 and TRBJ1-2, with TRBD1 matching over 8 bases. Germline CDR1 SEHNR, CDR2 FQNEAQ (reference sequence). The V segment lost 3 bases and the J segment 6 bases; nucleotides outside the gene matches: 6. The CDR3 extends over 14 amino acids. The CDR3 sequence: CASSFPGGAHGYTF. DNA for the CDR3: TGTGCCAGCAGCTTCCCAGGGGGCGCGCATGGCTACACCTTC.

This clone has more than one count but fewer than ten. V is TRBV5-5 and J is TRBJ1-6; perhaps TRBD1 as D (6 bases). The CDR3 runs to 17 residues. CDR1 and CDR2 (germline): SGHKS, YYEKEE (reference sequence). V gave up 2 bases and J gave up 9 bases, with 21 bases separating them. The CDR3 reads CASSFQPLGGGGSPLHF. The CDR3 coding sequence is TGTGCCAGCAGCTTCCAACCCTTAGGGGGAGGGGGTTCACCCCTCCACTTT.

The rearrangement joins TRBV5-1 to TRBJ1-2; D is possibly TRBD1 (5 bases). This CDR3 has 13 amino acids. The germline V gene encodes CDR1 SGHRS and CDR2 YFSETQ. Trimming stripped 2 bases from V and 3 bases from J, with 8 bases between. The CDR3 is CASSLGTDYGYTF. As DNA, the CDR3 is TGCGCCAGCAGCTTAGGGACGGACTATGGCTACACCTTC.

This clone has only one observation. This sequence joins TRBV4-3 and TRBJ1-2; TRBD1 is a possible D gene (5 bases). Trimming removed 0 bases at V and 7 bases at J, with 18 bases between. The germline V gene encodes CDR1 LGHNA and CDR2 YSLEER. The CDR3 loop spans 16 amino acids. DNA of the CDR3: TGCGCCAGCAGCCAAGACCGGGGCCAAAAAATGGGTGGCTACACCTTC. This encodes CASSQDRGQKMGGYTF.

V usage is TRBV10-1 and J usage is TRBJ2-5, with a tentative D call TRBD2 (7 bases). This CDR3 has 16 residues. The V gene's germline CDR1 is WNHNN and CDR2 SYGVQD (reference sequence). V shed 0 bases and J shed 6 bases, with 17 bases lying between them. CDR3 nucleotides: TGCGCCAGCAGTGAGTCGACCAGGGGAGGGATGCAGACCCAGTACTTC. Its protein product is CASSESTRGGMQTQYF.

V and J are TRBV6-1 and TRBJ1-5, with no clear D. The CDR3 has 13 residues. Trimming took 1 base from V and 6 from J, leaving 7 bases between them. The germline V gene encodes CDR1 MNHNS and CDR2 SASEGT. CDR3 sequence: CASSEGPSQPQHF. CDR3 DNA: TGTGCCAGCAGTGAAGGACCGAGTCAGCCCCAGCATTTT.

The chain employs TRBV11-2 and TRBJ2-3; 11 bases align to TRBD2. Germline-derived CDR1 and CDR2 are SGHAT and FQNNGV. Trimming took 2 bases from V and 1 from J; bases not matched to a gene: 8. This CDR3 comprises 18 residues. CDR3 amino acids: CASSLRASGGLGTDTQYF. The CDR3 bases are TGTGCCAGCAGCTTACGGGCTAGCGGGGGGCTTGGCACAGATACGCAGTATTTT.

V gene TRBV7-3 combines with J gene TRBJ2-2; either TRBD1 or TRBD2 may supply D (6 bases each). The CDR3 sequence is 14 residues long. CDR1 SGHTA and CDR2 FQGTGA come from the germline V gene. Between the trimmed V and J ends, which lost 5 bases and 6 bases, there was a span of 13 bases. The CDR3 DNA reads as TGTGCCAGCAGCCCTAAGGGGGGTCCCGGGGAGCTGTTTTTT. Amino acids: CASSPKGGPGELFF.

The chain links TRBV6-5 to TRBJ1-6; tentative D call: TRBD1 (5 bases). Germline V gives CDR1 MNHEY, CDR2 SVGAGI. The ends were cut back, 2 bases at V and 9 bases at J, with 11 bases in the middle. This CDR3 spans 14 amino acids. The chain's CDR3 is CASSYGGEGSPLHF. The CDR3 region has the DNA TGTGCCAGCAGTTACGGGGGGGAAGGTTCACCCCTCCACTTT.